This TCR beta chain derives from a study of T cell clonality in common variable immunodeficiency. This clone was recorded many times. The read comes to an end 3 residues before the CDR3 does, leaving the germline J gene to fill in the end. TCRdb's table, derived via immunoSEQ multiplex PCR, lists solely in-frame clones and lacks some. The specimen has some 60,000 clones, none found just once. From germline, CDR1 is SGHRS and CDR2 YFSETQ. After removal of 4 bases from V and 6 bases from J, the junction contained 10 bases not matched to a gene. This CDR3 has 17 residues. The TCR originated in a person aged 18-70 years in good health. The J gene is TRBJ2-3, the V gene TRBV5-1; 14 bases are a match to TRBD2. The specimen was peripheral blood mononuclear cells. The CDR3 region is CASSTTGTSGSGDTQYF. CDR3 bases read: TGCGCCAGCAGCACGACCGGGACTAGCGGGAGCGGCGATACG.